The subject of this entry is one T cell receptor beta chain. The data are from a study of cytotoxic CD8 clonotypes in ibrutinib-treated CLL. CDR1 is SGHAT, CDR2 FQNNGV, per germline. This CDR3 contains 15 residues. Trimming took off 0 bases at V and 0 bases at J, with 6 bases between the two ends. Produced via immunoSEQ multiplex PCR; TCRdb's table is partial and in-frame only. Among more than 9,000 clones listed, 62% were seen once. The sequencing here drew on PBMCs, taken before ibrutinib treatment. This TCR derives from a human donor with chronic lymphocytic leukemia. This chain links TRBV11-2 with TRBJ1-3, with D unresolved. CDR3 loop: CASSLEGSSGNTIYF. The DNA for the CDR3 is TGTGCCAGCAGCTTAGAGGGGAGCTCTGGAAACACCATATATTTT.